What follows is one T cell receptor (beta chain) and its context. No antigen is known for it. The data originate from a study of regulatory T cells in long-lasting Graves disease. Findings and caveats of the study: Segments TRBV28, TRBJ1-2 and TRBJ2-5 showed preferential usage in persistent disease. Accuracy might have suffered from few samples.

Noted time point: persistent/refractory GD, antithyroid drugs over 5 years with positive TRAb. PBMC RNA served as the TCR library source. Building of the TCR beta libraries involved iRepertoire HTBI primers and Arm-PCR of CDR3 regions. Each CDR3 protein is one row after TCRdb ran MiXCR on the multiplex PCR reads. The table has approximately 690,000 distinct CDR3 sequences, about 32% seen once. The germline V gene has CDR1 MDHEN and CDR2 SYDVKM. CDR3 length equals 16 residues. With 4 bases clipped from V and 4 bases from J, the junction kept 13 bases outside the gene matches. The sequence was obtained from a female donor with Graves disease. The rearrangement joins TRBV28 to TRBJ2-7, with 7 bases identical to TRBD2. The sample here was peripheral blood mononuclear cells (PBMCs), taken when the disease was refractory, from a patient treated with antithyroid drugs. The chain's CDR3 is CASSSYFHSGLYEQYF. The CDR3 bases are TGTGCCAGCAGTTCTTACTTCCATAGCGGGCTATACGAGCAGTACTTC.